This is a list of T cell receptor beta chains from one sample in a study of T cell responses to AZD1222 COVID-19 vaccine. Assay used: immunoSEQ multiplex PCR; TCRdb lists only in-frame clones, some missing. The sample shows 150,000 to 200,000 clones, 85% to 95% of them seen only once. Sequenced here: peripheral blood, sampled on day 0 of AZD1222 vaccination. The origin of the receptors is an adult in good health. Both conserved end residues are part of each CDR3. The D gene is left open where the match is weak. Part of the rows lack a size; the others show once, few, many or a class for expanded clones.

clone_size | j_call | d_call | v_call | cdr3_aa | cdr3_nt
. | TRBJ2-2 | . | TRBV7-2 | CASSLAGGLTGELFF | TGTGCCAGCAGCTTAGCGGGGGGGCTAACCGGGGAGCTGTTTTTT
once | TRBJ1-4 | TRBD1 | TRBV6-6 | CASSLPGQGQEKLFF | TGTGCCAGCAGTTTACCGGGACAGGGACAGGAAAAACTGTTTTTT
. | TRBJ1-2 | TRBD1 | TRBV6-1 | CASSDNTGGNYGYTF | TGTGCCAGCAGTGATAATACAGGGGGCAACTATGGCTACACCTTC
. | TRBJ2-1 | . | TRBV28 | CASSFGGGNSYNEQFF | TGTGCCAGCAGTTTCGGCGGGGGCAACTCCTACAATGAGCAGTTCTTC
. | TRBJ2-2 | TRBD2 | TRBV29-1 | CSVESGGTGELFF | TGCAGCGTTGAATCCGGGGGGACCGGGGAGCTGTTTTTT
. | TRBJ2-7 | TRBD2 | TRBV5-1 | CASSLAASGGLTYEQYF | TGCGCCAGCAGCTTGGCGGCTAGCGGGGGGCTAACCTACGAGCAGTACTTC
. | TRBJ1-1 | . | TRBV18 | CASSQGADPYSEAFF | TGTGCCAGCTCACAAGGGGCCGACCCTTACTCTGAAGCTTTCTTT
few | TRBJ2-7 | . | TRBV27 | CASSLLGGYEQYF | TGTGCCAGCAGTTTATTGGGAGGATACGAGCAGTACTTC
. | TRBJ1-1 | . | TRBV7-3 | CASSLWPDGSTEAFF | TGTGCCAGCAGCTTATGGCCGGATGGGAGCACTGAAGCTTTCTTT
. | TRBJ1-1 | . | TRBV27 | CASSTGRLSTEAFF | TGTGCCAGCAGTACAGGACGGCTGTCCACTGAAGCTTTCTTT
. | TRBJ1-5 | TRBD1 | TRBV27 | CASSPGTGNQPQHF | TGTGCCAGCAGTCCCGGGACAGGGAATCAGCCCCAGCATTTT
. | TRBJ1-1 | . | TRBV3-1/TRBV3-2 | CASSSHLGTEAFF | TGTGCCAGCAGCTCGCATCTGGGGACTGAAGCTTTCTTT
. | TRBJ1-2 | . | TRBV30 | CAWSVQSGGYTF | TGTGCCTGGAGTGTACAATCTGGGGGCTACACCTTC
. | TRBJ1-1 | . | TRBV9 | CASSVQTGNTEAFF | TGTGCCAGCAGCGTCCAGACGGGGAACACTGAAGCTTTCTTT
. | TRBJ1-2 | TRBD1 | TRBV28 | CASSSTGAHFNSYGYTF | TGTGCCAGCAGCTCGACAGGGGCCCACTTTAATAGCTATGGCTACACCTTC